This T cell receptor beta chain was captured by sequencing in a study of blood T cell repertoires in COVID-19. Study-wide context: From the United States, Italy and Spain came samples of acute and convalescent COVID-19. Sources were T cells, B-cell-depleted T cells, or PBMCs; the material itself was cDNA or gDNA.

This table comes from immunoSEQ multiplex PCR, and its TCRdb copy is limited to in-frame clones, with some not included. The table lists around 300,000 clones, 75% to 90% of them singletons. Trimming stripped 3 bases from V and 7 bases from J, with 13 bases between. Germline assignment: CDR1 DFQATT and CDR2 SNEGSKA (reference sequence). The length of the CDR3 is 13 residues. The chain is built from TRBV20-1 and TRBJ1-5; no reliable D call. Sequencing was performed on peripheral blood. This receptor was taken from a man aged 50 or older with acute or convalescent COVID-19. Here the CDR3 reads CSASRGMGQPQHF. The CDR3 region has the DNA TGCAGTGCTAGTCGAGGGATGGGGCAGCCCCAGCATTTT.